The clone carrying this T cell receptor beta chain was counted ten times or more. Its antigen remains unknown. Newly diagnosed patients aged 18 to 65 had hyperthyroidism of under 2 months' duration. Blood was sampled at initial diagnosis of hyperthyroidism, prior to onset of any ophthalmopathy symptoms. It was roughly 10 ml of fresh peripheral blood that supplied the PBMCs. V was clipped by 2 bases and J by 7 bases; unmatched bases: 10. The germline V gene has CDR1 MDHEN and CDR2 SYDVKM. This CDR3 has 16 amino acids. This specimen belongs to a study of T cells in Graves' hyperthyroidism and ophthalmopathy. Study outcomes and limitations: Most clonotypes expanded in thyroid above 0.001 were likewise present in blood.

RNA transcripts were the template for amplifying TCR beta CDR3 regions. With the HTBI primer set, the TCR CDR3 went through a first round of RT-PCR. Using its own MiXCR run on the multiplex PCR reads, TCRdb lists one record per CDR3 protein. Of around 350,000 distinct CDR3 sequences in the sample, about 15% were seen once. The chain carries TRBV28 and TRBJ2-1; 8 positions agree with TRBD2. The source material was blood. The sequence came from a woman aged 18-29 years with Graves' hyperthyroidism that later progressed to Graves' ophthalmopathy. CDR3 DNA sequence: TGTGCCAGCAGTTTAATCTCCGGGAGGGCCGGGAATGAGCAGTTCTTC. Its protein is CASSLISGRAGNEQFF. Filled out from reference TRBV28 and TRBJ2-1, the complete variable domain reads DVKVTQSSRYLVKRTGEKVFLECVQDMDHENMFWYRQDPGLGLRLIYFSYDVKMKEKGDIPEGYSVSREKKERFSLILESASTNQTSMYLCASSLISGRAGNEQFFGPGTRLTVL.